This T cell receptor (beta chain) was found in a study of siplizumab effects on memory and regulatory T cells. Study-level points and caveats: The diversity of naive T cells seemed greater than that of memory cells, and their alloresponse contribution seemed major. Alloreactive sequences tracing back to unstimulated CD4+ memory cells fell significantly with siplizumab. Roughly 75-97% of proliferating clones (CD4+ or CD8+) could not be assigned a naive or memory phenotype.

CDR1 is SGHAT and CDR2 is FQNNGV in the germline V gene. The CDR3 is made up of 13 amino acids. Trimming took off 5 bases at V and 5 bases at J, with 12 bases between the two ends. Per-sample assaying covered 85,000 to 100,000 TCR templates. Produced via immunoSEQ multiplex PCR; TCRdb's table is partial and in-frame only. The sample lists tens of thousands of clones, approximately 88% occurring once. About this clone: The antigen remains unidentified.

The sequence was collected from a human donor in good health. Material: Tregs sorted from blood. J is TRBJ1-1 and V is TRBV11-2, with D unresolved. CDR3 sequence reads: CASSRLWDTEAFF. In DNA form, the CDR3 reads TGTGCCAGCAGCCGTTTGTGGGATACTGAAGCTTTCTTT.